This is a list of T cell receptor beta chains from one sample in a study of glioma-infiltrating T cells after dendritic cell vaccination. Assay: immunoSEQ multiplex PCR; the TCRdb copy retains only in-frame clones and omits some. The profile shows just over 95,000 clones, about 80% of them singletons. The sample was blood, taken before dendritic cell vaccination. Receptors were obtained from a human donor with glioblastoma. Both conserved end residues are part of each CDR3. A D gene is named only where the DNA matches it firmly. Clone size is given for some rows only: seen once, a few or many times, or a class if the clone is expanded.

V gene: TRBV5-1
J gene: TRBJ1-1
D gene: NA
clone size: few
CDR3 protein: CASSKGRGLINTEAFF
CDR3 DNA: TGCGCCAGCAGCAAGGGACGGGGACTTATAAACACTGAAGCTTTCTTT

V gene: TRBV7-8
J gene: TRBJ1-1
D gene: NA
clone size: NA
CDR3 protein: CASSPGFQGTEAFF
CDR3 DNA: TGTGCCAGCAGCCCAGGGTTCCAGGGAACTGAAGCTTTCTTT

V gene: TRBV5-1
J gene: TRBJ1-2
D gene: NA
clone size: NA
CDR3 protein: CASSLGGPGYGYTF
CDR3 DNA: TGCGCCAGCAGCTTGGGGGGGCCCGGCTATGGCTACACCTTC

V gene: TRBV30
J gene: TRBJ2-1
D gene: TRBD1
clone size: NA
CDR3 protein: CAWRDRGQFNEQFF
CDR3 DNA: TGTGCCTGGCGGGACAGGGGGCAGTTCAATGAGCAGTTCTTC

V gene: TRBV5-5
J gene: TRBJ2-5
D gene: NA
clone size: NA
CDR3 protein: CASKVGGVETQYF
CDR3 DNA: TGTGCCAGCAAGGTGGGGGGTGTGGAGACCCAGTACTTC

V gene: TRBV13
J gene: TRBJ2-7
D gene: NA
clone size: NA
CDR3 protein: CASSSGHTYEQYF
CDR3 DNA: TGTGCCAGCAGCTCCGGACATACCTACGAGCAGTACTTC

V gene: TRBV5-1
J gene: TRBJ1-2
D gene: NA
clone size: NA
CDR3 protein: CASSSTTEAGYTF
CDR3 DNA: TGCGCCAGCAGCTCAACGACGGAGGCGGGCTACACCTTC

V gene: TRBV5-1
J gene: TRBJ1-2
D gene: NA
clone size: NA
CDR3 protein: CASREGGTANYGYTF
CDR3 DNA: TGCGCCAGCAGGGAGGGCGGGACTGCTAACTATGGCTACACCTTC

V gene: TRBV5-6
J gene: TRBJ2-6
D gene: NA
clone size: NA
CDR3 protein: CASSRPRTGANVLTF
CDR3 DNA: TGTGCCAGCAGCCGACCAAGGACAGGGGCCAACGTCCTGACTTTC

V gene: TRBV5-5
J gene: TRBJ1-2
D gene: TRBD1
clone size: NA
CDR3 protein: CASSRFGTGSGYTF
CDR3 DNA: TGTGCCAGCAGCCGCTTCGGGACAGGGAGTGGCTACACCTTC

V gene: TRBV5-8
J gene: TRBJ1-2
D gene: TRBD1
clone size: NA
CDR3 protein: CASSWGQGLGYTF
CDR3 DNA: TGTGCCAGCAGCTGGGGACAGGGGTTAGGCTACACCTTC

V gene: TRBV30
J gene: TRBJ1-2
D gene: NA
clone size: NA
CDR3 protein: CAWNPGQAYGYTF
CDR3 DNA: TGTGCCTGGAATCCGGGACAAGCCTATGGCTACACCTTC

V gene: TRBV10-3
J gene: TRBJ2-2
D gene: NA
clone size: NA
CDR3 protein: CAISELGDTGELFF
CDR3 DNA: TGTGCCATCAGTGAGTTGGGAGACACCGGGGAGCTGTTTTTT

V gene: TRBV7-9
J gene: TRBJ1-1
D gene: NA
clone size: NA
CDR3 protein: CASSFPNTDNTEAFF
CDR3 DNA: TGTGCCAGCAGCTTTCCAAATACAGACAACACTGAAGCTTTCTTT

V gene: TRBV5-4
J gene: TRBJ1-6
D gene: TRBD1
clone size: NA
CDR3 protein: CASSTLTGDNSPLHF
CDR3 DNA: TGTGCCAGCAGCACTTTGACAGGGGACAATTCACCCCTCCACTTT

V gene: TRBV5-4
J gene: TRBJ1-3
D gene: TRBD1
clone size: NA
CDR3 protein: CASSRGGQMGTSGNTIYF
CDR3 DNA: TGTGCCAGCAGCCGAGGGGGACAGATGGGGACCTCTGGAAACACCATATATTTT

V gene: TRBV29-1
J gene: TRBJ2-7
D gene: TRBD1
clone size: NA
CDR3 protein: CSVSFAGTGAYEQYF
CDR3 DNA: TGCAGCGTCTCTTTTGCCGGGACAGGGGCCTACGAGCAGTACTTC

V gene: TRBV5-1
J gene: TRBJ2-1
D gene: NA
clone size: NA
CDR3 protein: CASSLAGSSYNEQFF
CDR3 DNA: TGCGCCAGCAGCTTGGCCGGATCTAGCTACAATGAGCAGTTCTTC

V gene: TRBV28
J gene: TRBJ1-2
D gene: NA
clone size: NA
CDR3 protein: CASTAPGRGGYGYTF
CDR3 DNA: TGTGCCAGCACCGCCCCAGGAAGGGGTGGATATGGCTACACCTTC

V gene: TRBV5-1
J gene: TRBJ2-1
D gene: NA
clone size: few
CDR3 protein: CASSLAWGPPGNEQFF
CDR3 DNA: TGCGCCAGCAGCTTGGCGTGGGGGCCCCCGGGGAATGAGCAGTTCTTC

V gene: TRBV6-5
J gene: TRBJ2-3
D gene: NA
clone size: NA
CDR3 protein: CASSYRTHTDTQYF
CDR3 DNA: TGTGCCAGCAGTTACCGGACTCACACAGATACGCAGTATTTT

V gene: TRBV6-5
J gene: TRBJ1-1
D gene: NA
clone size: once
CDR3 protein: CASSRGHREAEAFF
CDR3 DNA: TGTGCCAGCAGCCGCGGACACAGGGAAGCTGAAGCTTTCTTT

V gene: TRBV29-1
J gene: TRBJ2-1
D gene: TRBD2
clone size: NA
CDR3 protein: CSVDGRGGAYNEQFF
CDR3 DNA: TGCAGCGTTGACGGGCGGGGGGGAGCCTACAATGAGCAGTTCTTC

V gene: TRBV9
J gene: TRBJ2-5
D gene: TRBD2
clone size: NA
CDR3 protein: CASSPGHWREQETQYF
CDR3 DNA: TGTGCCAGCAGCCCGGGGCACTGGCGGGAGCAAGAGACCCAGTACTTC

V gene: TRBV2
J gene: TRBJ1-3
D gene: NA
clone size: NA
CDR3 protein: CASSPSKPNTIYF
CDR3 DNA: TGTGCCAGCAGCCCCTCGAAGCCAAACACCATATATTTT

V gene: TRBV27
J gene: TRBJ2-1
D gene: TRBD2
clone size: NA
CDR3 protein: CASSPSGLAGYNEQFF
CDR3 DNA: TGTGCCAGCAGTCCCTCCGGACTAGCGGGGTACAATGAGCAGTTCTTC

V gene: TRBV10-2
J gene: TRBJ2-1
D gene: NA
clone size: NA
CDR3 protein: CASSESGGVGEQFF
CDR3 DNA: TGCGCCAGCAGTGAGTCGGGCGGGGTGGGTGAGCAGTTCTTC

V gene: TRBV27
J gene: TRBJ2-3
D gene: NA
clone size: few
CDR3 protein: CASSAWLGTDTQYF
CDR3 DNA: TGTGCCAGCAGCGCCTGGCTAGGCACAGATACGCAGTATTTT

V gene: TRBV7-9
J gene: TRBJ2-5
D gene: TRBD2
clone size: NA
CDR3 protein: CASSFAGGETQYF
CDR3 DNA: TGTGCCAGCAGCTTCGCGGGGGGAGAGACCCAGTACTTC

V gene: TRBV5-4
J gene: TRBJ1-1
D gene: TRBD1
clone size: NA
CDR3 protein: CASSRGQDGTEAFF
CDR3 DNA: TGTGCCAGCAGCCGGGGACAGGACGGGACTGAAGCTTTCTTT

V gene: TRBV15
J gene: TRBJ2-1
D gene: TRBD2
clone size: NA
CDR3 protein: CATSRRTSDNEQFF
CDR3 DNA: TGTGCCACCAGCAGAAGGACTAGCGACAATGAGCAGTTCTTC

V gene: TRBV5-1
J gene: TRBJ2-3
D gene: TRBD2
clone size: NA
CDR3 protein: CASSLRTSGYDTQYF
CDR3 DNA: TGCGCCAGCAGCCTAAGGACTAGCGGGTACGATACGCAGTATTTT

V gene: TRBV28
J gene: TRBJ2-3
D gene: NA
clone size: NA
CDR3 protein: CASSWPSGHTDTQYF
CDR3 DNA: TGTGCCAGCAGTTGGCCGTCAGGGCACACAGATACGCAGTATTTT

V gene: TRBV4-1
J gene: TRBJ2-2
D gene: TRBD2
clone size: NA
CDR3 protein: CASSQETAGRNTGELFF
CDR3 DNA: TGCGCCAGCAGCCAAGAAACAGCGGGGAGGAACACCGGGGAGCTGTTTTTT

V gene: TRBV6-1
J gene: TRBJ2-7
D gene: TRBD1
clone size: few
CDR3 protein: CASSTRTGNNYEQYF
CDR3 DNA: TGTGCCAGCAGTACCAGGACAGGGAACAACTACGAGCAGTACTTC

V gene: TRBV30
J gene: TRBJ1-3
D gene: NA
clone size: NA
CDR3 protein: CAWDRASGNTIYF
CDR3 DNA: TGTGCCTGGGACAGAGCCTCTGGAAACACCATATATTTT

V gene: TRBV9
J gene: TRBJ1-4
D gene: TRBD1
clone size: NA
CDR3 protein: CASSPRTGEEKLFF
CDR3 DNA: TGTGCCAGCAGCCCCAGGACAGGGGAGGAAAAACTGTTTTTT

V gene: TRBV9
J gene: TRBJ2-3
D gene: TRBD2
clone size: once
CDR3 protein: CASSPSLRRGSLAGGADTQYF
CDR3 DNA: TGTGCCAGCAGCCCCAGCCTCAGGAGGGGGTCTTTAGCGGGAGGGGCAGATACGCAGTATTTT

V gene: TRBV7-6
J gene: TRBJ2-1
D gene: NA
clone size: NA
CDR3 protein: CASSETIQGEQFF
CDR3 DNA: TGTGCCAGCAGCGAAACGATTCAGGGTGAGCAGTTCTTC

V gene: TRBV6-5
J gene: TRBJ1-1
D gene: NA
clone size: NA
CDR3 protein: CASRIGLVHTEAFF
CDR3 DNA: TGTGCCAGCAGAATTGGCCTTGTGCACACTGAAGCTTTCTTT

V gene: TRBV5-5
J gene: TRBJ1-3
D gene: NA
clone size: NA
CDR3 protein: CASSLRLTNTIYF
CDR3 DNA: TGTGCCAGCAGCTTGAGACTGACAAACACCATATATTTT